These 25 T cell receptor beta chains originate from one sample sequenced in a study of control samples from healthy donors and cancer patients. The repertoire was sequenced with immunoSEQ multiplex PCR; TCRdb's copy has only in-frame clones and lacks some. The repertoire includes approximately 170,000 clones, about 93% of them detected once, and approximately 0.7% sits in the top ten. Sequencing was performed on blood. All receptors derive from a woman aged 25 to 39 in good health.

The genes are TRBV28 and TRBJ2-1; the match to TRBD2 covers 9 bases. Germline V gene sequence: CDR1 MDHEN, CDR2 SYDVKM. This CDR3 contains 17 residues. With V trimmed by 6 bases and J by 9 bases, 18 bases remained unmatched. As DNA, the CDR3 is TGTGCCAGCAGACCCACCTCGACTAGCGGAGATCAGGGTGAGCAGTTCTTC. Translated: CASRPTSTSGDQGEQFF.

This clone has just a few counts. This rearrangement joins TRBV19 to TRBJ1-2; D gene unclear. Germline CDR1 is LNHDA and CDR2 is SQIVND (reference sequence). Trimming took 3 bases from V and 3 from J, leaving 8 bases between them. The CDR3 consists of 13 residues. Here the CDR3 DNA reads TGTGCCAGTAGTATCCTGACGGACTATGGCTACACCTTC. Residues: CASSILTDYGYTF. Full variable domain (missing parts from reference TRBV19 and TRBJ1-2): DGGITQSPKYLFRKEGQNVTLSCEQNLNHDAMYWYRQDPGQGLRLIYYSQIVNDFQKGDIAEGYSVSREKKESFPLTVTSAQKNPTAFYLCASSILTDYGYTFGSGTRLTVV.

The genes are TRBV25-1 and TRBJ2-1; D is perhaps TRBD2 (5 bases). Germline CDR1 and CDR2: MGHDK and SYGVNS. This CDR3 region has 14 residues. With 0 bases removed from V and 4 bases from J, the gap between germline ends came to 7 bases. The CDR3 protein is CASSEYGVYNEQFF. CDR3 sequence (DNA): TGTGCCAGCAGTGAATACGGGGTTTACAATGAGCAGTTCTTC.

This sequence joins TRBV19 and TRBJ1-1; 9 bases agree with TRBD1. Germline CDR1 reads LNHDA; CDR2 reads SQIVND (reference sequence). This CDR3 is built from 16 residues. V lost 4 bases, J lost 0 bases, and 6 bases stayed unmatched. The CDR3 loop reads CASSRGQGLMNTEAFF. The CDR3 coding sequence is TGTGCCAGTAGTAGAGGACAGGGGCTAATGAACACTGAAGCTTTCTTT.

The chain recombines TRBV10-3 with TRBJ2-1, with 7 nucleotides matching TRBD2. The CDR3 totals 20 residues. V trimming: 4 bases; J trimming: 0 bases; junction bases outside the gene matches: 18. Germline V gene lookup returns CDR1 ENHRY and CDR2 SYGVKD. The CDR3 nucleotides are TGTGCCATCAGTGCGAAAGGTAGTCTAGCGGTTCTAGGCTCCTACAATGAGCAGTTCTTC. Its protein is CAISAKGSLAVLGSYNEQFF.

This rearrangement joins TRBV23-1 to TRBJ1-5; no reliable D call. TRBV23-1 is noted as an ORF with a role that remains uncertain. Trimming took off 0 bases at V and 0 bases at J, with 9 bases between the two ends. CDR3 length: 16 residues. This chain's CDR3 is CASSQSLVNSNQPQHF. CDR3 DNA: TGCGCCAGCAGTCAATCTTTGGTAAATAGCAATCAGCCCCAGCATTTT.

The chain uses TRBV18 and TRBJ2-2; weak D call: TRBD2 (5 bases). This CDR3 has 14 amino acids. V was cut by 8 bases and J by 6 bases, with 16 bases left in between. Germline V lookup: CDR1 KGHSH, CDR2 LQKENI. CDR3 DNA: TGTGCCAGCCACCCCCCGAGCGGATCCGGGGAGCTGTTTTTT. It yields the protein CASHPPSGSGELFF.

The chain combines TRBV27 with TRBJ1-3, with 8 bases matching TRBD1. Unmatched junction bases numbered 5, after V lost 3 bases and J lost 1 base. The CDR3 runs 16 residues. Germline V CDR1 and CDR2: MNHEY, SMNVEV (reference sequence). As DNA, the CDR3 is TGTGCCAGCAGTTTGCGGACAGGGTATTCTGGAAACACCATATATTTT. It encodes CASSLRTGYSGNTIYF.

The rearrangement joins TRBV4-2 to TRBJ2-5; D remains ambiguous. The CDR3 runs to 13 residues. The germline V gene encodes CDR1 LGHNA and CDR2 YNFKEQ. V lost 2 bases and J 4 bases, leaving 8 bases between the germline ends. This chain's CDR3 is CASSQNPTETQYF. For the CDR3, the DNA is TGTGCCAGCAGCCAAAACCCGACAGAGACCCAGTACTTC.

This clone was observed once. This chain uses TRBV27 with TRBJ2-1; the D is unclear. This CDR3 contains 17 residues. V was cut by 1 base and J by 6 bases, with 19 bases left in between. Germline V CDR1 and CDR2: MNHEY, SMNVEV (reference sequence). CDR3 in amino acids: CASSLLEEAGLVNEQFF. Written as DNA, the CDR3 is TGTGCCAGCAGTTTATTAGAAGAGGCAGGTCTTGTCAATGAGCAGTTCTTC.

This rearrangement joins TRBV11-2 to TRBJ2-1; TRBD2 matches 9 bases. The germline CDR1 and CDR2 sequences are SGHAT and FQNNGV. This CDR3 is 17 amino acids long. V was pared by 1 base and J by 6 bases, with 10 bases of the junction left unmatched. CDR3 protein: CASSLVGGAGGPNEQFF. In DNA, the CDR3 is TGTGCCAGCAGCTTAGTTGGAGGCGCGGGAGGGCCCAATGAGCAGTTCTTC.

The V call is TRBV30, the J call TRBJ2-1; 9 positions match TRBD2. Trimming at V came to 5 bases and at J to 3 bases, leaving 5 bases not matched to a gene. The CDR3 contains 14 residues. Germline lookup yields CDR1 GTSNPN and CDR2 SVGIG (reference sequence). In nucleotides, the CDR3 is TGTGCCTGGGCACTAGCGGGCCTCTACAATGAGCAGTTCTTC. It codes for CAWALAGLYNEQFF.

This CDR3 is CASRKRERSNEQFF. In nucleotides, the CDR3 is TGTGCCAGCAGGAAGCGGGAGCGGAGCAATGAGCAGTTCTTC. V usage is TRBV6-5 and J usage is TRBJ2-1; TRBD2 agrees at 8 bases. V shed 6 bases and J 6 bases; nucleotides not matched to a gene: 7. This CDR3 is built from 14 residues. Germline CDR1 reads MNHEY; CDR2 reads SVGAGI.

V and J are TRBV12-3 or TRBV12-4 and TRBJ2-5; TRBD2 might be the D (7 bases). The CDR3 has 11 amino acids. The V and J ends lost 5 bases and 10 bases respectively, with 11 bases between them. As DNA, the CDR3 is TGTGCCAGCAGTCGGGGGGCGGGCCAGTACTTC. Encoded protein: CASSRGAGQYF.

V usage is TRBV7-2 and J usage is TRBJ2-5, with 9 bases lining up with TRBD2. The CDR3 loop spans 15 amino acids. The V gene's germline CDR1 is SGHTA and CDR2 FQGNSA. With V trimmed by 1 base and J by 3 bases, 3 bases remained unmatched. This CDR3 is CASSLGLAGKETQYF. Here the CDR3 DNA reads TGTGCCAGCAGCTTAGGGCTAGCGGGAAAAGAGACCCAGTACTTC.

The V gene is TRBV2, the J gene TRBJ1-5; D not resolved. V lost 4 bases, J lost 3 bases, and 16 bases lay in between. Germline CDR1 SNHLY, CDR2 FYNNEI. There are 16 residues in the CDR3. CDR3 sequence (DNA): TGTGCCAGCAGTGGATCCCAGACCGACACCAATCAGCCCCAGCATTTT. It codes for CASSGSQTDTNQPQHF.

The rearrangement joins TRBV10-1 to TRBJ2-7; TRBD1 aligns across 11 bases. The CDR3 runs 17 residues. From germline, CDR1 is WNHNN and CDR2 SYGVQD (reference sequence). J gave up 5 bases and V 11 bases, and 20 bases lay outside the gene matches. The CDR3 is CASEGTHRDRGTHEQYF. Written as DNA, the CDR3 is TGCGCCTCCGAGGGCACTCATCGGGACAGGGGGACTCACGAGCAGTACTTC.

The chain has TRBV7-3 and TRBJ2-2; the match to TRBD2 covers 9 bases. The germline V gene encodes CDR1 SGHTA and CDR2 FQGTGA. The CDR3 contains 16 residues. V trimming: 6 bases; J trimming: 6 bases; junction bases outside the gene matches: 11. CDR3 in DNA: TGTGCCAGCAGGCCGACGACTAGCGGCAGCGCCGGGGAGCTGTTTTTT. Protein sequence: CASRPTTSGSAGELFF.

This chain uses TRBV10-1 with TRBJ2-1, with D possibly being TRBD2 (5 bases). The V gene's germline CDR1 is WNHNN and CDR2 SYGVQD (reference sequence). Trimming stripped 10 bases from V and 8 bases from J, with 30 bases between. CDR3 size: 17 residues. The CDR3 DNA sequence: TGCGCCACCGGAACTAGATCCTCCGGCGGATTACAATATGAGCAGTTCTTC. This translates into CATGTRSSGGLQYEQFF.

J is TRBJ2-3 and V is TRBV5-6; D remains ambiguous. The germline V gene encodes CDR1 SGHDT and CDR2 YYEEEE. V lost 2 bases, J lost 3 bases, and 19 bases lay in between. CDR3 length: 17 residues. Written as DNA, the CDR3 is TGTGCCAGCAGCTTCAGACTTAACCTCAAAAGGACAGATACGCAGTATTTT. As protein: CASSFRLNLKRTDTQYF.

This chain joins TRBV7-3 and TRBJ2-3; 7 bases are a match to TRBD2. The CDR3 consists of 15 residues. Looked up from germline, CDR1 is SGHTA and CDR2 is FQGTGA. V was pared by 5 bases and J by 1 base, with 6 bases of the junction left unmatched. DNA of the CDR3: TGTGCCAGCAGCATCGGACTAGTCCGCACAGATACGCAGTATTTT. It codes for CASSIGLVRTDTQYF.

The gene calls are TRBV4-2 and TRBJ1-1; 9 nucleotides match TRBD1. This CDR3 region has 16 residues. The V segment lost 0 bases and the J segment 10 bases; nucleotides outside the gene matches: 12. Germline loops: CDR1 LGHNA, CDR2 YNFKEQ. The CDR3 nucleotides read TGTGCCAGCAGCCAAGATACCCTTGTGACAGGGGGTAGAGCTTTCTTT. Encoded protein: CASSQDTLVTGGRAFF.

This clone was counted a few times. This chain connects TRBV19 to TRBJ1-5; D is undetermined. Trimming left V 4 bases short and J 7 bases short, with 11 bases between. The CDR3 runs 13 residues. In germline, CDR1 is LNHDA, CDR2 SQIVND (reference sequence). CDR3 protein: CASSNVRGQPQHF. DNA for the CDR3: TGTGCCAGTAGTAATGTTCGTGGACAGCCCCAGCATTTT. The full variable domain, with the rest looked up from reference TRBV19 and TRBJ1-5, is DGGITQSPKYLFRKEGQNVTLSCEQNLNHDAMYWYRQDPGQGLRLIYYSQIVNDFQKGDIAEGYSVSREKKESFPLTVTSAQKNPTAFYLCASSNVRGQPQHFGDGTRLSIL.

The rearrangement links TRBV6-2 or TRBV6-3 to TRBJ2-1; D remains unclear. The germline V gene encodes CDR1 MNHEY and CDR2 SVGEGT. This CDR3 contains 14 residues. Trimming cost V 5 bases and J 4 bases, with 12 bases left between them. The CDR3 region has the DNA TGTGCCAGCAGTCTTGACGCAGGTTACAATGAGCAGTTCTTC. Protein sequence: CASSLDAGYNEQFF.

The chain links TRBV30 to TRBJ2-1; 13 positions agree with TRBD2. The CDR3 consists of 15 residues. Germline CDR1 is GTSNPN and CDR2 is SVGIG (reference sequence). V was pared by 4 bases and J by 5 bases, with 5 bases of the junction left unmatched. CDR3 sequence: CAWTLGTSGDNEQFF. The CDR3 nucleotides read TGTGCCTGGACCCTAGGGACTAGCGGGGACAATGAGCAGTTCTTC.